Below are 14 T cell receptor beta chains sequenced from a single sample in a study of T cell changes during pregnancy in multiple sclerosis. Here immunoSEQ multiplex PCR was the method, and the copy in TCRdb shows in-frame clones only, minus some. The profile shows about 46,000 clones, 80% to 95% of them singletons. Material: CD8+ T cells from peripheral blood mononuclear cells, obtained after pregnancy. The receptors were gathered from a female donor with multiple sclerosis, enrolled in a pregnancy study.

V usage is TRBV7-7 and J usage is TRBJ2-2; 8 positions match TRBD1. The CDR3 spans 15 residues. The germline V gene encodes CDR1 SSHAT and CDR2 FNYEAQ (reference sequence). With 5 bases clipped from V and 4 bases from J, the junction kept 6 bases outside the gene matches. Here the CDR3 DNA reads TGTGCCAGCAGCACCCCAGGGGGCATCACCGGGGAGCTGTTTTTT. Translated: CASSTPGGITGELFF.

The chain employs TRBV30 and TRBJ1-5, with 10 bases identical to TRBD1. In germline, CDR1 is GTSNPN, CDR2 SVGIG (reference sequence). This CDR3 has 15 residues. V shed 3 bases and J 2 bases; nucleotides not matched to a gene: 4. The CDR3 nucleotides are TGTGCCTGGAGCTACGGGACAGGGGGCAATCAGCCCCAGCATTTT. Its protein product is CAWSYGTGGNQPQHF.

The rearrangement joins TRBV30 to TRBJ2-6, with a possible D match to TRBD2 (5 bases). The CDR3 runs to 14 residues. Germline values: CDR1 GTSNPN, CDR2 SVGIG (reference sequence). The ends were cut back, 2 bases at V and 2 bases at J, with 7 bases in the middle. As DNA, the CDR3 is TGTGCCTGGAGTTTCGGGGCTGGGGCCAACGTCCTGACTTTC. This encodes CAWSFGAGANVLTF.

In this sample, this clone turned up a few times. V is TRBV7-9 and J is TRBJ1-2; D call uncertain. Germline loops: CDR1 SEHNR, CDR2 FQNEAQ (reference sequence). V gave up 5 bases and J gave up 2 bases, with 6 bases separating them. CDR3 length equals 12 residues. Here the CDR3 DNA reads TGTGCCAGCAGCCTCCTCAACTATGGCTACACCTTC. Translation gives CASSLLNYGYTF. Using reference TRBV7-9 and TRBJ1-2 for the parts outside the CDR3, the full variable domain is DTGVSQNPRHKITKRGQNVTFRCDPISEHNRLYWYRQTLGQGPEFLTYFQNEAQLEKSRLLSDRFSAERPKGSFSTLEIQRTEQGDSAMYLCASSLLNYGYTFGSGTRLTVV.

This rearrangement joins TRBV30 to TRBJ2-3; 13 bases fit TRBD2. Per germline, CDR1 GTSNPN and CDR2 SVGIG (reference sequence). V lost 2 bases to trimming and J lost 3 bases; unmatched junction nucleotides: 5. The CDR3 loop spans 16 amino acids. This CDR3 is CAWSWGLAGLTDTQYF. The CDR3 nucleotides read TGTGCCTGGAGTTGGGGACTAGCGGGATTAACAGATACGCAGTATTTT.

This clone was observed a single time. Written as DNA, the CDR3 is TGTGCCAGCAGCCCGAGGAGAATGACAGGGGGGAATATGAACACTGAAGCTTTCTTT. It translates to CASSPRRMTGGNMNTEAFF. This chain connects TRBV7-9 to TRBJ1-1, with TRBD1 matching over 9 bases. The CDR3 is 19 amino acids. With V trimmed by 5 bases and J by 0 bases, 16 bases remained unmatched. Per the germline V gene, CDR1 is SEHNR and CDR2 is FQNEAQ (reference sequence).

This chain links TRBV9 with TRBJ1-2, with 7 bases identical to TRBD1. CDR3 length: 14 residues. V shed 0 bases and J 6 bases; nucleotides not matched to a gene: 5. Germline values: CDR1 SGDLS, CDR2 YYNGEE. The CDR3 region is CASSVDDRADGYTF. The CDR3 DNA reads TGTGCCAGCAGCGTAGACGACAGGGCGGATGGCTACACCTTC.

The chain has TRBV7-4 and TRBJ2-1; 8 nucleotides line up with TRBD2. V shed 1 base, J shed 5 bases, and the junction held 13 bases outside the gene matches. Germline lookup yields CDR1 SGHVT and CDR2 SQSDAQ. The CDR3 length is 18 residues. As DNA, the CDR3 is TGTGCCAGCAGCTTAGGCGGGACTAGGTGGTATGTCCACAATGAGCAGTTCTTC. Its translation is CASSLGGTRWYVHNEQFF.

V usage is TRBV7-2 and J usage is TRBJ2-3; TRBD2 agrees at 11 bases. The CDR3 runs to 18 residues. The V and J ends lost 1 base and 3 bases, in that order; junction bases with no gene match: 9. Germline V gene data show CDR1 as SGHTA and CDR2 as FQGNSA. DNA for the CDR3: TGTGCCAGCAGCTTAGGTGAGACTAGCGGGGTCTGGACAGATACGCAGTATTTT. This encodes CASSLGETSGVWTDTQYF.

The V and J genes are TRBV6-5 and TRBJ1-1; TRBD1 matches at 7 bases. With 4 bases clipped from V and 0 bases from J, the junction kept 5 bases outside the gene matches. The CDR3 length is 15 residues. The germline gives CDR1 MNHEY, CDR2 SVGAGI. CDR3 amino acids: CASSSDRAMNTEAFF. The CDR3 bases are TGTGCCAGCAGTTCCGACAGGGCCATGAACACTGAAGCTTTCTTT.

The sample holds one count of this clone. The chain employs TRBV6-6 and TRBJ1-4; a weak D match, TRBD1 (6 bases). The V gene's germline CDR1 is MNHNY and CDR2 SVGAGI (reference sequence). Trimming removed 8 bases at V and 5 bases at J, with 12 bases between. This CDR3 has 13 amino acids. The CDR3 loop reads CASRQARNEKLFF. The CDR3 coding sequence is TGTGCCAGCCGACAGGCTCGGAATGAAAAACTGTTTTTT.

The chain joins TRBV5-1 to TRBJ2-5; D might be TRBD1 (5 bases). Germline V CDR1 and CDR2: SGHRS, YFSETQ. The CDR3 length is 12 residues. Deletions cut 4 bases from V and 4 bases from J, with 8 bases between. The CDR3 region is CASSPQGETQYF. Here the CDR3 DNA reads TGCGCCAGCAGCCCCCAGGGAGAGACCCAGTACTTC.

This CDR3 reads CASSSPGGLGNTIYF. CDR3 DNA sequence: TGTGCCAGCAGCTCACCCGGGGGGCTCGGAAACACCATATATTTT. V and J are TRBV7-8 and TRBJ1-3; D is perhaps TRBD1 (6 bases). CDR1 SGHVS and CDR2 FQNEAQ come from the germline V gene. Trimming removed 4 bases from V and 4 bases from J, with 14 bases in between. There are 15 residues in the CDR3.

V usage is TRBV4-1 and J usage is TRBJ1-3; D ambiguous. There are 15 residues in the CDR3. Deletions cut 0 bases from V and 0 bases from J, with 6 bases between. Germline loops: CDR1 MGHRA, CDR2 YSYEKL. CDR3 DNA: TGCGCCAGCAGCCAAGAGGGCCCCTCTGGAAACACCATATATTTT. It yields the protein CASSQEGPSGNTIYF.